This entry describes one T cell receptor beta chain. No antigen is known for it. This record belongs to a study of cytomegalovirus exposure and HLA in healthy donors. Study-wide background: Early released data comprised about 85 million unique TCRs from HLA-typed donors.

CDR3 length equals 14 residues. The ends lost 4 bases at V and 5 bases at J; junction bases unmatched: 9. Germline loops: CDR1 SQVTM, CDR2 ANQGSEA. The PCR made use of 60 Vbeta and 13 Jbeta primers. As processed by the authors: Unique TCR beta chains totaled some 78 million in a later count, with about 11 million of them shared. Profiling relied on immunoSEQ multiplex PCR, and the TCRdb table lists in-frame clones only, not all of them. V, J and clone size were drawn from that table, and D and trimming were deduced from the DNA. Across 100,000 or so clones, the top ten clones capture roughly 3.5% of the sample. Study-level points and caveats: Common viral pathogens seemed to be connected with several of the most significant clusters, according to a later analysis. Per a prior analysis, the majority of TCR beta V segments were productive roughly 90% or roughly 30% of the time.

Source material: PBMCs. V usage is TRBV29-1 and J usage is TRBJ2-3; 7 bases agree with TRBD2. This TCR derives from a woman aged 30 to 39 in good health and CMV-seronegative. The CDR3 DNA reads as TGCAGCGTTGTGGGGAGGGCCGGGGGAGATACGCAGTATTTT. Amino acids: CSVVGRAGGDTQYF.